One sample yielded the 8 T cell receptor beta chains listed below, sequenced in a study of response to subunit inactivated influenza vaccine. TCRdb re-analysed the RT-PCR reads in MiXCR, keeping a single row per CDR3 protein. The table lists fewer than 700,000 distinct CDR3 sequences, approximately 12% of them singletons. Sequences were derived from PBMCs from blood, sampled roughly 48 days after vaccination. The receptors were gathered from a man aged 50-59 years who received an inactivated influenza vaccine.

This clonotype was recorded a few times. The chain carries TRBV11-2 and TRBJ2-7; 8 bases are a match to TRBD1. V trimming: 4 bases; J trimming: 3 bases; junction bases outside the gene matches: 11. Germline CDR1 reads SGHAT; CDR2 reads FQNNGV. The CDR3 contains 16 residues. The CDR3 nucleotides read TGTGCCAGCAGCTCTAGCAGGGGGCTCAATATCTACGAGCAGTACTTC. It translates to CASSSSRGLNIYEQYF.

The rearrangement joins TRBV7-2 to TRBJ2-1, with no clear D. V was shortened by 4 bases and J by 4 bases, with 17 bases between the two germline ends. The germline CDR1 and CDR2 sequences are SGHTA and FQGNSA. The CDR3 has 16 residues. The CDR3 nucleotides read TGTGCCAGCAGCTCACAACCCCGGATGGTTTACAATGAGCAGTTCTTC. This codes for CASSSQPRMVYNEQFF. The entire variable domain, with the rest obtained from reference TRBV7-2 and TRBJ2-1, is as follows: GAGVSQSPSNKVTEKGKDVELRCDPISGHTALYWYRQSLGQGLEFLIYFQGNSAPDKSGLPSDRFSAERTGGSVSTLTIQRTQQEDSAVYLCASSSQPRMVYNEQFFGPGTRLTVL.

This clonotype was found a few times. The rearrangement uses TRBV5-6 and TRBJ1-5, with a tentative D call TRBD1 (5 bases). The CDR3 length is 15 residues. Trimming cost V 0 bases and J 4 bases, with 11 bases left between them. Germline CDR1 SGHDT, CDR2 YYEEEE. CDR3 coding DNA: TGTGCCAGCAGCTTGGGGGGGTTGGGAAATCAGCCCCAGCATTTT. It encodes CASSLGGLGNQPQHF.

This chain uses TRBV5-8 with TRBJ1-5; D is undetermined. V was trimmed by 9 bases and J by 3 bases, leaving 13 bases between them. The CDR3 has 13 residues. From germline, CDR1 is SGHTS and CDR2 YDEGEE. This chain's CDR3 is CATPTLYNQPQHF. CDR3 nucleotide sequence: TGTGCCACCCCCACCCTTTACAATCAGCCCCAGCATTTT.

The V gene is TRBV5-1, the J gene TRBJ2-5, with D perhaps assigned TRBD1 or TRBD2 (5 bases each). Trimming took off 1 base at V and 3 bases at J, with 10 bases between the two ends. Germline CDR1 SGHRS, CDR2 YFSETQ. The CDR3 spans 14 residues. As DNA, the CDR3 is TGCGCCAGCAGCTTGTTAAGAGGGGAAGAGACCCAGTACTTC. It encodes CASSLLRGEETQYF.

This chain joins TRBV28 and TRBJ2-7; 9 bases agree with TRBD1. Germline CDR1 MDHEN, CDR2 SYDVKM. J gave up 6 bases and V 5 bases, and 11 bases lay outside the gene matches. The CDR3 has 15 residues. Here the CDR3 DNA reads TGTGCCAGCAGTCCCACAGGGACAGGGTATTCCGAGCAGTACTTC. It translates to CASSPTGTGYSEQYF.

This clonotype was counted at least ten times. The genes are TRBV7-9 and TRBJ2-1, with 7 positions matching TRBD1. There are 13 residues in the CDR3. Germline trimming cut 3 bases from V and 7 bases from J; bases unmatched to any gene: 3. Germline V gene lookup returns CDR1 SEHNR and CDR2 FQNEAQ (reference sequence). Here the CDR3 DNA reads TGTGCCAGCAGCTTGAGGGGGCTAAATGAGCAGTTCTTC. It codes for CASSLRGLNEQFF.

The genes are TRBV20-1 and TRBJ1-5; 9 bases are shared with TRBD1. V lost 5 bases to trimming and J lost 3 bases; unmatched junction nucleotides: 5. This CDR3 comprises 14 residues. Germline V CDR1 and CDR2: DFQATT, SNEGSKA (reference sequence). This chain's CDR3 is CSAQDRGNNQPQHF. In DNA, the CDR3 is TGCAGTGCTCAGGACAGGGGAAACAATCAGCCCCAGCATTTT.